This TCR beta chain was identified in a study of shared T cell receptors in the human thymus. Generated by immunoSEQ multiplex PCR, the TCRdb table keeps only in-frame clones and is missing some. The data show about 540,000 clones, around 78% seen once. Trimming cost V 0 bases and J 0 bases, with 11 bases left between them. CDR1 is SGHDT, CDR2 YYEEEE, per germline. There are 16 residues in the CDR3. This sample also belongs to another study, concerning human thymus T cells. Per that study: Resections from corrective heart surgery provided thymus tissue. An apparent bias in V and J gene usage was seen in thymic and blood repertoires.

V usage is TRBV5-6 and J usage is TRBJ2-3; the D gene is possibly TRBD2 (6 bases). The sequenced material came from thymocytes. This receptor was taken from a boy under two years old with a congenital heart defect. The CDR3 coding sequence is TGTGCCAGCAGCTTGGGGGCGGGGACTAGCACAGATACGCAGTATTTT. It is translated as CASSLGAGTSTDTQYF.